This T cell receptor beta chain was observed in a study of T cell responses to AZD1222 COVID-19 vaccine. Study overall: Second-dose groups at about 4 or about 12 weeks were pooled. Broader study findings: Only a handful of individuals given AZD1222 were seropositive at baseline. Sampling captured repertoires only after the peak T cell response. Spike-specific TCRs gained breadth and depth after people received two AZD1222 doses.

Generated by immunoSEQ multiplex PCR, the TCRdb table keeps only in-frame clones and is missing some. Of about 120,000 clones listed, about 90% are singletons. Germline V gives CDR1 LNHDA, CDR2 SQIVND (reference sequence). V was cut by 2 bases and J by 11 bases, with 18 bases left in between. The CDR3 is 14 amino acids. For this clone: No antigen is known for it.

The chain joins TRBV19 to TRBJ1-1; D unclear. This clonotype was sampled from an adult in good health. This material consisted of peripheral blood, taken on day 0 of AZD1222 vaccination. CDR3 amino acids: CASSIMGGGRRAFF. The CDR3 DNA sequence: TGTGCCAGTAGTATAATGGGAGGAGGGAGGCGGGCTTTCTTT.